The 6 T cell receptor beta chains presented below share a single source sample, sequenced in a study of OX40 agonist ivuxolimab in advanced cancers. Receptors were amplified or captured by the immunoSEQ multiplex PCR assay. The source is immuneACCESS, and TCRdb retained only in-frame sequences with V and J called. Part of the clones is not carried over; for the studies checked, unresolved V genes explain less than half of this, and the remainder is unexplained. Within this sample are 95,000 to 110,000 clones, with 75% to 95% of them counted one time only. Together, the top ten hold about 1.2% of the sample. Sequences were derived from CD4+ or CD8+ T cells sorted from blood, sampled in a trial of the OX40 agonist ivuxolimab. The origin of the receptors is an adult with an advanced solid tumor such as melanoma, head and neck, liver or kidney cancer.

The rearrangement links TRBV6-6 to TRBJ2-7; TRBD2 aligns across 9 bases. Germline CDR1 and CDR2: MNHNY and SVGAGI (reference sequence). The CDR3 sequence is 16 residues long. Trimming removed 2 bases from V and 3 bases from J; junction bases left unmatched: 8. The DNA for the CDR3 is TGTGCCAGCAGTTACCGACACCCTAGCGGGAACTACGAGCAGTACTTC. It specifies CASSYRHPSGNYEQYF.

This clone is a singleton in its sample. The chain carries TRBV9 and TRBJ2-7; D is perhaps TRBD2 (6 bases). The CDR3 contains 14 residues. Germline assignment: CDR1 SGDLS and CDR2 YYNGEE. Trimming removed 0 bases at V and 0 bases at J, with 7 bases between. In nucleotides, the CDR3 is TGTGCCAGCAGCGTAGACGGGAGCTCCTACGAGCAGTACTTC. Protein sequence: CASSVDGSSYEQYF.

The rearrangement uses TRBV5-5 and TRBJ1-2; TRBD1 matches 11 bases. The CDR3 loop spans 15 amino acids. Germline V CDR1 and CDR2: SGHKS, YYEKEE (reference sequence). V lost 4 bases, J lost 6 bases, and 8 bases stayed unmatched. The chain's CDR3 is CASSQGTGGDDGYTF. The CDR3, as DNA: TGTGCCAGCAGCCAGGGGACAGGGGGTGACGATGGCTACACCTTC.

V and J are TRBV5-6 and TRBJ1-1; TRBD1 is a possible D gene (6 bases). Germline loops: CDR1 SGHDT, CDR2 YYEEEE. V gave up 3 bases and J gave up 0 bases, with 9 bases separating them. CDR3 length: 14 amino acids. CDR3 loop: CASSWTAMNTEAFF. In DNA, the CDR3 is TGTGCCAGCAGCTGGACAGCCATGAACACTGAAGCTTTCTTT.

This clone was recorded only once. The J gene is TRBJ2-3, the V gene TRBV5-1; D is ambiguous. Trimming removed 4 bases from V and 1 base from J, with 7 bases in between. In germline, CDR1 is SGHRS, CDR2 YFSETQ. CDR3 length equals 13 residues. Written as DNA, the CDR3 is TGCGCCAGCAGCGTAGAAGGCACAGATACGCAGTATTTT. Translated, it gives CASSVEGTDTQYF.

J is TRBJ2-4 and V is TRBV4-1; D ambiguous. Germline-derived CDR1 and CDR2 are MGHRA and YSYEKL. The V end was cut by 1 base, the J end by 8 bases, with 9 bases between. This CDR3 spans 13 amino acids. The CDR3 DNA reads TGCGCCAGCAGCCAAGCAAGAGTCGACATTCAGTACTTC. It is translated as CASSQARVDIQYF.